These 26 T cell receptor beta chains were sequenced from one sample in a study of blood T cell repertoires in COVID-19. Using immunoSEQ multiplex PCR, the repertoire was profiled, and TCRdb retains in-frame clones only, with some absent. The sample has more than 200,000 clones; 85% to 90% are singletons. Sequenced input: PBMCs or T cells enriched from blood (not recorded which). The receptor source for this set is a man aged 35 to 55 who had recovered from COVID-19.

The CDR3 loop reads CASSKAVGASGRGWFYNEQFF. The CDR3 DNA follows: TGTGCCAGCAGCAAAGCGGTCGGTGCTAGCGGGAGAGGGTGGTTCTACAATGAGCAGTTCTTC. The chain links TRBV21-1 to TRBJ2-1; the table calls TRBD2, which could not be checked here. TRBV21-1 is reported as a pseudogene. There are 21 residues in the CDR3.

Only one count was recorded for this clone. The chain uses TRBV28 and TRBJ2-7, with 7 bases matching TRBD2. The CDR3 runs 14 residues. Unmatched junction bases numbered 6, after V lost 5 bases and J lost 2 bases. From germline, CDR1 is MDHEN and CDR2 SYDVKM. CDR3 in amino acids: CASSDSGTPYEQYF. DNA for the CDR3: TGTGCCAGCAGTGACAGCGGGACCCCCTACGAGCAGTACTTC.

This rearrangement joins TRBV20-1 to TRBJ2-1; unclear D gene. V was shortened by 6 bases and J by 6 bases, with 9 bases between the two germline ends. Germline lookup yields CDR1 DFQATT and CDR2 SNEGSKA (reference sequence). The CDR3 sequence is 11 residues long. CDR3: CSASPFNEQFF. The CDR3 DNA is TGCAGTGCGAGTCCCTTCAATGAGCAGTTCTTC.

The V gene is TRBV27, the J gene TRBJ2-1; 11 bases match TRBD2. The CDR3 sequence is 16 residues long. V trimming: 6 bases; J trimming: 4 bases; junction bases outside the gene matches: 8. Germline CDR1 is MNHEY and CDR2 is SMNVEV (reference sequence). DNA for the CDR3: TGTGCCAGCAGCCGCGATACTAGCGGGAGATACAATGAGCAGTTCTTC. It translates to CASSRDTSGRYNEQFF.

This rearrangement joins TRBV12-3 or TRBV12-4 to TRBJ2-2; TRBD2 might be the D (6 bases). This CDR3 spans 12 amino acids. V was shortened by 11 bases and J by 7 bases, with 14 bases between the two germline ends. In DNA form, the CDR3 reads TGTGCCTGGGTTTTGCGGGGCGGGGAGCTGTTTTTT. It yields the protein CAWVLRGGELFF.

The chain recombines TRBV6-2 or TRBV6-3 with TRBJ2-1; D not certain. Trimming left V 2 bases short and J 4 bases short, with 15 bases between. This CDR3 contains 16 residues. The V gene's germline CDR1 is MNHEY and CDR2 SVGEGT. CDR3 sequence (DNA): TGTGCCAGCAGTTACGGCCCCCCCGACATGTACAATGAGCAGTTCTTC. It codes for CASSYGPPDMYNEQFF.

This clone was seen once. CDR3 DNA: TGTGCCAGCATTATGGCGGAAAACTATGGCTACACCTTC. Its translation: CASIMAENYGYTF. The rearrangement links TRBV2 to TRBJ1-2; D unclear. Trimming pared 7 bases from V and 2 bases from J, leaving 11 bases between. Per the germline V gene, CDR1 is SNHLY and CDR2 is FYNNEI. CDR3 length equals 13 residues.

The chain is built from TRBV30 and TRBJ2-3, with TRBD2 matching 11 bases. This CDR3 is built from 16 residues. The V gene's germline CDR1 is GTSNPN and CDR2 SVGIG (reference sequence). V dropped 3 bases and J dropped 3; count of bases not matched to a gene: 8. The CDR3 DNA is TGTGCCTGGAGATCAAGTCTAGCGGGAGGTACAGATACGCAGTATTTT. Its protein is CAWRSSLAGGTDTQYF.

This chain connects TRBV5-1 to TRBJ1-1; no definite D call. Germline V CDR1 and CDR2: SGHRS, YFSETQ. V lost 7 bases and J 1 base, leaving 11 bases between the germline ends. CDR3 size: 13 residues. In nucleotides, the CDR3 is TGCGCCAGCTACGAGGCGACGAACACTGAAGCTTTCTTT. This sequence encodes CASYEATNTEAFF.

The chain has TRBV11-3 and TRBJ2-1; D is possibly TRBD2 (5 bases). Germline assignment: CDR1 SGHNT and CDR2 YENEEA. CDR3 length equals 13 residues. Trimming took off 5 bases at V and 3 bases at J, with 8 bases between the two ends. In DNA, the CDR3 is TGTGCCAGCAGCGCCCGGGGCTACAATGAGCAGTTCTTC. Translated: CASSARGYNEQFF.

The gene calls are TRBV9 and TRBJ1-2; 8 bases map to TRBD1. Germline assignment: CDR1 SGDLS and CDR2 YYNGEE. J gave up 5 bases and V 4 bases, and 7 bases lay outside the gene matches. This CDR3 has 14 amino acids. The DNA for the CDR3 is TGTGCCAGCAGCCCCGGGTGGGACAGGTATGGCTACACCTTC. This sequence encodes CASSPGWDRYGYTF.

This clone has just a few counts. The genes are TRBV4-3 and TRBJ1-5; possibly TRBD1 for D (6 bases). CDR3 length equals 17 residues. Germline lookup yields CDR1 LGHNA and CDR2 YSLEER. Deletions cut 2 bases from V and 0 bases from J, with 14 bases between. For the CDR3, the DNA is TGCGCCAGCAGCCAATCTCCAGGGGACTATAGCAATCAGCCCCAGCATTTT. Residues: CASSQSPGDYSNQPQHF.

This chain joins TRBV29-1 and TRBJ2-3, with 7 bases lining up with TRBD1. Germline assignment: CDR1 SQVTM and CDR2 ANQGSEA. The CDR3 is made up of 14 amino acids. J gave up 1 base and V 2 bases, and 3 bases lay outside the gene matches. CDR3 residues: CSVETGDGTDTQYF. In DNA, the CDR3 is TGCAGCGTTGAAACAGGGGACGGCACAGATACGCAGTATTTT.

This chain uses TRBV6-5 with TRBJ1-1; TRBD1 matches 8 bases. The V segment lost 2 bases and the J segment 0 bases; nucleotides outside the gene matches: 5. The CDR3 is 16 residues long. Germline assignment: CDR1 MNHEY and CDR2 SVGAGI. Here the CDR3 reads CASSYGQGLMNTEAFF. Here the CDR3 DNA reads TGTGCCAGCAGTTACGGACAGGGCCTCATGAACACTGAAGCTTTCTTT.

DNA of the CDR3: TGTGCCAGCAGTTACGGGACTAGCCAGACCGATACGCAGTATTTT. Residues: CASSYGTSQTDTQYF. The rearrangement links TRBV6-5 to TRBJ2-3, with 9 bases aligning to TRBD2. The CDR3 is made up of 15 amino acids. Germline trimming cut 2 bases from V and 6 bases from J; bases unmatched to any gene: 6. CDR1 and CDR2 (germline): MNHEY, SVGAGI.

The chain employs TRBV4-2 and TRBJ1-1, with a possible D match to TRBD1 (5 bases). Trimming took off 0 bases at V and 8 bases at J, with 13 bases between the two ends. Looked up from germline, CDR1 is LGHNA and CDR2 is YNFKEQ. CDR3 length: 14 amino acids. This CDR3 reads CASSQDQTDPEAFF. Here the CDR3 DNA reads TGTGCCAGCAGCCAAGATCAGACAGACCCAGAAGCTTTCTTT.

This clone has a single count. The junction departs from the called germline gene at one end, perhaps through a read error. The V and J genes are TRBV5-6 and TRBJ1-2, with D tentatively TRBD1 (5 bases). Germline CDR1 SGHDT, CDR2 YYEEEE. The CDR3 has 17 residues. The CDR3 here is CASNLKGTWASNYGYTF. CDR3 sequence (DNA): TGTGCCAGCAACTTGAAGGGGACTTGGGCTTCTAACTATGGCTACACCTTC. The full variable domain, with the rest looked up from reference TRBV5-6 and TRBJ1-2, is DAGVTQSPTHLIKTRGQQVTLRCSPKSGHDTVSWYQQALGQGPQFIFQYYEEEERQRGNFPDRFSGHQFPNYSSELNVNALLLGDSALYLCASNLKGTWASNYGYTFGSGTRLTVV.

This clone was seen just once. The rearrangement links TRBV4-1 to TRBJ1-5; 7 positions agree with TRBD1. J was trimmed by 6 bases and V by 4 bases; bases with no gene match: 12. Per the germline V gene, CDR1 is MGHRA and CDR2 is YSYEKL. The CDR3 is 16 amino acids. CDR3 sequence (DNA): TGCGCCAGCAGCCGACTTGCACCCTCAGGGGGTCAGCCCCAGCATTTT. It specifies CASSRLAPSGGQPQHF.

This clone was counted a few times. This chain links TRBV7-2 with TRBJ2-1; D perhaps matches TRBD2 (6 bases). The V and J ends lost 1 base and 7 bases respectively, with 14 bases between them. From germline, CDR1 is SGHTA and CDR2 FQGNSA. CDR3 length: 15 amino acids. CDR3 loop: CASSLDPSEVNEQFF. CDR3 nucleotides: TGTGCCAGCAGCTTAGACCCTAGCGAGGTGAATGAGCAGTTCTTC.

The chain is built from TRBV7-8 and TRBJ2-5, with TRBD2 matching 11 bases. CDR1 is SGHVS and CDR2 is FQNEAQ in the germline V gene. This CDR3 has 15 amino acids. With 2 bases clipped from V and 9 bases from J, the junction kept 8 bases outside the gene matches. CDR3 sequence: CASSLLASGGQSQYF. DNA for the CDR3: TGTGCCAGCAGCTTACTGGCTAGCGGGGGGCAGTCCCAGTACTTC.

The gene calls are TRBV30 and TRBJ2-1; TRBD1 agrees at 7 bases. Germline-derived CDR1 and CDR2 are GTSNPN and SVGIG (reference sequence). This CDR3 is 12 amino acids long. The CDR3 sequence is CAHDAGGHEQFF. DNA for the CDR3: TGTGCTCATGATGCAGGGGGTCATGAGCAGTTCTTC.

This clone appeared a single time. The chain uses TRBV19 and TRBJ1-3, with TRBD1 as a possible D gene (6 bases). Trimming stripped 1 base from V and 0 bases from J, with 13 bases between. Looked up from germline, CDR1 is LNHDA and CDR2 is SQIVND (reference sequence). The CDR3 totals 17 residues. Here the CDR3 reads CASSIADSYGSGNTIYF. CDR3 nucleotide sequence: TGTGCCAGTAGTATAGCGGACAGCTACGGCTCTGGAAACACCATATATTTT.

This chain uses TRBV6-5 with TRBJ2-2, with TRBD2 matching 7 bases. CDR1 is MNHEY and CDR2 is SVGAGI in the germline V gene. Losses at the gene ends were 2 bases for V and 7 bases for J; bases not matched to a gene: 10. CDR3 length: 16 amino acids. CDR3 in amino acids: CASSYESAGVGGELFF. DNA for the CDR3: TGTGCCAGCAGTTACGAGTCGGCGGGAGTCGGCGGGGAGCTGTTTTTT.

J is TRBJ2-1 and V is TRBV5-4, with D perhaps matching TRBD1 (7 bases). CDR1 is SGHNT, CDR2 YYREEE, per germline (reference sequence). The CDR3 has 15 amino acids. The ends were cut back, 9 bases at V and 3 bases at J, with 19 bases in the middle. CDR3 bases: TGTGCCACCTCCTCAGGGGGGAGAGGCTACAATGAGCAGTTCTTC. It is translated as CATSSGGRGYNEQFF.

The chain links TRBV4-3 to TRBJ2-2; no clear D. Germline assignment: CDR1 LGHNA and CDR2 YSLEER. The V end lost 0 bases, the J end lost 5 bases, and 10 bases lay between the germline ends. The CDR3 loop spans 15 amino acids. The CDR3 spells CASSQEYYGTGELFF. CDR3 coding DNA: TGCGCCAGCAGCCAAGAGTACTACGGGACCGGGGAGCTGTTTTTT.

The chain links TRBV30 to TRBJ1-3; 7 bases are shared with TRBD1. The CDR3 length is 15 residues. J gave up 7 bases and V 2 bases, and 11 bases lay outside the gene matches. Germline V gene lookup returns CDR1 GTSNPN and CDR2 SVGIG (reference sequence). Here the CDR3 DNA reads TGTGCCTGGAGTTCCACCGGGACAGACTCCAACACCATATATTTT. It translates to CAWSSTGTDSNTIYF.